Below, 16 T cell receptor beta chains from the same sample are listed, as sequenced in a study of CD4 T cells in relation to SARS-CoV-2 and coronaviruses. The unexposed donors gave CD4+ T cells in about 2011-2019, prior to COVID-19. The cells were cultured for around ten days before CD4+ T cells were isolated. TCRdb keeps only in-frame clones here, not all; method: immunoSEQ multiplex PCR. The sample yields approximately 20,000 clones, over 70% seen once. No antigen is known for these receptors. Sequencing was carried out using CD4+ T cells from PBMCs, cultured in vitro. The receptor set was obtained from a human donor in good health.

The chain links TRBV7-2 to TRBJ1-3; D might be TRBD1 (5 bases). The CDR3 covers 14 residues. Germline V CDR1 and CDR2: SGHTA, FQGNSA. Deletions cut 1 base from V and 7 bases from J, with 11 bases between. CDR3 sequence (DNA): TGTGCCAGCAGCTTAGGGGGGACGTCCAACACCATATATTTT. Its translation: CASSLGGTSNTIYF. Filled out from reference TRBV7-2 and TRBJ1-3, the complete variable domain reads GAGVSQSPSNKVTEKGKDVELRCDPISGHTALYWYRQSLGQGLEFLIYFQGNSAPDKSGLPSDRFSAERTGGSVSTLTIQRTQQEDSAVYLCASSLGGTSNTIYFGEGSWLTVV.

In DNA form, the CDR3 reads TGCGCCAGCAGCACTTACACAGGGGGCGGTGGGGCCAACGTCCTGACTTTC. It encodes CASSTYTGGGGANVLTF. This chain uses TRBV5-1 with TRBJ2-6, with 9 bases that match TRBD1. The germline CDR1 and CDR2 sequences are SGHRS and YFSETQ. CDR3 length: 17 residues. Germline trimming cut 4 bases from V and 3 bases from J; bases unmatched to any gene: 8. Filled out from reference TRBV5-1 and TRBJ2-6, the complete variable domain reads KAGVTQTPRYLIKTRGQQVTLSCSPISGHRSVSWYQQTPGQGLQFLFEYFSETQRNKGNFPGRFSGRQFSNSRSEMNVSTLELGDSALYLCASSTYTGGGGANVLTFGAGSRLTVL.

The chain links TRBV19 to TRBJ2-1; 9 nucleotides match TRBD1. From germline, CDR1 is LNHDA and CDR2 SQIVND (reference sequence). This CDR3 spans 14 amino acids. V was clipped by 3 bases and J by 5 bases; unmatched bases: 2. DNA for the CDR3: TGTGCCAGTAGTATGGGGACAGGGAACAATGAGCAGTTCTTC. This sequence encodes CASSMGTGNNEQFF.

This clone has only a few counts. The gene calls are TRBV2 and TRBJ1-2; 12 bases agree with TRBD1. The CDR3 length is 15 residues. With V trimmed by 6 bases and J by 7 bases, 9 bases remained unmatched. Germline values: CDR1 SNHLY, CDR2 FYNNEI. The CDR3 region is CASRNGGTGGFGYTF. The CDR3 DNA is TGTGCCAGCAGAAATGGCGGGACAGGGGGCTTTGGCTACACCTTC.

This chain connects TRBV9 to TRBJ1-2; possible D gene TRBD1, 6 bases. Germline V lookup: CDR1 SGDLS, CDR2 YYNGEE. The CDR3 is 13 amino acids. The V end was cut by 3 bases, the J end by 5 bases, with 11 bases between. This CDR3 reads CASSERDMYGYTF. The CDR3 bases are TGTGCCAGCAGCGAGCGGGACATGTATGGCTACACCTTC.

V is TRBV5-5 and J is TRBJ1-1, with a tentative D call TRBD1 (5 bases). Trimming stripped 4 bases from V and 4 bases from J, with 8 bases between. The CDR3 is 12 residues long. Germline loops: CDR1 SGHKS, CDR2 YYEKEE (reference sequence). The CDR3 region is CASSLQGTEAFF. The CDR3 DNA reads TGTGCCAGCAGCCTTCAGGGCACTGAAGCTTTCTTT.

This sequence joins TRBV5-4 and TRBJ2-5, with TRBD2 matching over 10 bases. The germline V gene encodes CDR1 SGHNT and CDR2 YYREEE (reference sequence). CDR3 length: 16 amino acids. J gave up 5 bases and V 6 bases, and 13 bases lay outside the gene matches. For the CDR3, the DNA is TGTGCCAGCACCCCACAGCGGGGGGGAGGGGGGGAGACCCAGTACTTC. It encodes CASTPQRGGGGETQYF.

The chain has TRBV6-6 and TRBJ1-2; a weak D match, TRBD1 (5 bases). V was cut by 6 bases and J by 4 bases, with 15 bases left in between. The CDR3 is 14 residues long. CDR1 and CDR2 (germline): MNHNY, SVGAGI (reference sequence). The CDR3, as DNA: TGTGCCAGCAGACCGATCGGGACGGGCTATGGCTACACCTTC. Protein product: CASRPIGTGYGYTF.

For the CDR3, the DNA is TGTGCCAGCAGCTCCTACAGGGGAATTGAGCAGTTCTTC. Its protein product is CASSSYRGIEQFF. The chain recombines TRBV7-2 with TRBJ2-1, with 7 nucleotides matching TRBD1. Germline CDR1 is SGHTA and CDR2 is FQGNSA. J lost 9 bases, V lost 4 bases, and 6 bases had no gene match. This CDR3 has 13 residues.

This chain links TRBV30 with TRBJ2-7; D is unresolved. Germline CDR1 reads GTSNPN; CDR2 reads SVGIG (reference sequence). With 0 bases removed from V and 0 bases from J, the gap between germline ends came to 3 bases. CDR3 length: 12 amino acids. The CDR3 nucleotides read TGTGCCTGGAGTGTGACCTCCTACGAGCAGTACTTC. Translating gives CAWSVTSYEQYF.

V and J are TRBV24-1 and TRBJ2-5, with 12 bases identical to TRBD1. CDR3 length equals 15 residues. CDR1 KGHDR and CDR2 SFDVKD come from the germline V gene. Unmatched junction bases numbered 3, after V lost 3 bases and J lost 5 bases. DNA for the CDR3: TGTGCCACCAGTGATGGGACAGGGGGCCGGGAGACCCAGTACTTC. Protein: CATSDGTGGRETQYF.

The chain carries TRBV5-1 and TRBJ2-7; weak D call: TRBD1 (6 bases). Per germline, CDR1 SGHRS and CDR2 YFSETQ. The CDR3 is 13 residues long. V was pared by 2 bases and J by 4 bases, with 10 bases between. In DNA, the CDR3 is TGCGCCAGCAGCTTTGATCAGGGGTACGAGCAGTACTTC. Protein sequence: CASSFDQGYEQYF.

This chain joins TRBV5-1 and TRBJ1-3; D might be TRBD1 (6 bases). Trimming pared 2 bases from V and 2 bases from J, leaving 8 bases between. The CDR3 covers 14 residues. Germline V lookup: CDR1 SGHRS, CDR2 YFSETQ. Here the CDR3 reads CASSFGTTGNTIYF. Here the CDR3 DNA reads TGCGCCAGCAGCTTTGGGACAACTGGAAACACCATATATTTT. Variable domain in full (rest from reference TRBV5-1 and TRBJ1-3): KAGVTQTPRYLIKTRGQQVTLSCSPISGHRSVSWYQQTPGQGLQFLFEYFSETQRNKGNFPGRFSGRQFSNSRSEMNVSTLELGDSALYLCASSFGTTGNTIYFGEGSWLTVV.

The chain has TRBV5-1 and TRBJ2-7, with 9 bases that match TRBD1. Germline assignment: CDR1 SGHRS and CDR2 YFSETQ. J gave up 0 bases and V 4 bases, and 8 bases lay outside the gene matches. The CDR3 totals 16 residues. CDR3 sequence reads: CASSGLGQGGSYEQYF. Here the CDR3 DNA reads TGCGCCAGCAGCGGACTGGGACAGGGTGGCTCCTACGAGCAGTACTTC.

The chain links TRBV6-2 or TRBV6-3 to TRBJ2-5, with TRBD2 matching 10 bases. The CDR3 loop spans 18 amino acids. Germline CDR1 is MNHEY and CDR2 is SVGEGT. After removal of 6 bases from V and 4 bases from J, the junction contained 17 bases not matched to a gene. The CDR3 DNA sequence: TGTGCCAGCAGCGTATCCGGGACTAGCGTTTTGTTTGGAGAGACCCAGTACTTC. This gives the protein CASSVSGTSVLFGETQYF.

The chain carries TRBV6-4 and TRBJ1-2; a possible D gene is TRBD1 (5 bases). Trimming shortened V by 3 bases and J by 8 bases, and 22 bases separated the two germline ends. CDR1 MRHNA and CDR2 SNTAGT come from the germline V gene. This CDR3 is built from 16 residues. The CDR3 DNA reads TGTGCCAGCAGTGAGACACCAGGTGGGGCCCCCACGGGCTACACCTTC. Protein sequence: CASSETPGGAPTGYTF.